The 28 T cell receptor beta chains given below trace back to one sample, sequenced in a study of cytomegalovirus exposure and HLA in healthy donors. The PCR contained 60 Vbeta and 13 Jbeta primers. Clones were sequenced by immunoSEQ multiplex PCR, and TCRdb holds only the in-frame ones, with some missing. Of approximately 280,000 clones in the sample, approximately 90% are singletons; the top ten hold roughly 2.3%. Source material: PBMCs. Receptor source: a woman aged 18-30 years in good health and CMV-seronegative.

This clone was recorded once. The chain has TRBV2 and TRBJ2-1; 7 nucleotides agree with TRBD2. Trimming at V came to 7 bases and at J to 1 base, leaving 1 base not matched to a gene. The CDR3 spans 13 residues. Germline V gene sequence: CDR1 SNHLY, CDR2 FYNNEI. Here the CDR3 reads CASNGGSYNEQFF. The CDR3 region has the DNA TGTGCCAGCAACGGGGGGTCCTACAATGAGCAGTTCTTC.

This chain links TRBV2 with TRBJ2-7; 7 bases fit TRBD1. The CDR3 has 14 amino acids. Trimming cost V 9 bases and J 4 bases; bases outside gene matches: 12. Looked up from germline, CDR1 is SNHLY and CDR2 is FYNNEI. The CDR3 DNA reads TGTGCCAGTGACGGACCGGGACAGAGGTACGAGCAGTACTTC. This encodes CASDGPGQRYEQYF.

The genes are TRBV30 and TRBJ1-1, with TRBD1 matching 11 bases. There are 13 residues in the CDR3. Trimming cost V 7 bases and J 5 bases; bases outside gene matches: 6. The germline V gene encodes CDR1 GTSNPN and CDR2 SVGIG (reference sequence). CDR3 DNA: TGTGCCTACCTGGGACAGGGGGGAACTGAAGCTTTCTTT. Amino acid sequence: CAYLGQGGTEAFF. Filled out from reference TRBV30 and TRBJ1-1, the complete variable domain reads SQTIHQWPATLVQPVGSPLSLECTVEGTSNPNLYWYRQAAGRGLQLLFYSVGIGQISSEVPQNLSASRPQDRQFILSSKKLLLSDSGFYLCAYLGQGGTEAFFGQGTRLTVV.

The V call is TRBV5-6, the J call TRBJ1-2; 7 positions match TRBD1. The CDR3 has 16 amino acids. After removal of 4 bases from V and 3 bases from J, the junction contained 12 bases not matched to a gene. Looked up from germline, CDR1 is SGHDT and CDR2 is YYEEEE. The CDR3 region is CASSAGQFLVYYGYTF. The CDR3 nucleotides read TGTGCCAGCAGCGCGGGACAGTTCCTTGTTTACTATGGCTACACCTTC.

The chain is built from TRBV9 and TRBJ1-6, with a tentative D call TRBD1 (6 bases). The CDR3 is 15 amino acids. From germline, CDR1 is SGDLS and CDR2 YYNGEE. Between the trimmed V and J ends, which lost 5 bases and 8 bases, there was a span of 17 bases. In nucleotides, the CDR3 is TGTGCCAGCAGGACAGGAGCAGGTTTGGATTCACCCCTCCACTTT. It specifies CASRTGAGLDSPLHF.

This rearrangement joins TRBV2 to TRBJ2-1, with TRBD2 matching over 7 bases. The V segment lost 6 bases and the J segment 3 bases; nucleotides outside the gene matches: 8. The germline CDR1 and CDR2 sequences are SNHLY and FYNNEI. CDR3 length: 15 amino acids. CDR3 nucleotide sequence: TGTGCCAGCAGCGCCGTGGGGGGGGTCTACAATGAGCAGTTCTTC. It codes for CASSAVGGVYNEQFF.

The chain has TRBV9 and TRBJ1-1; D is unresolved. CDR3 size: 15 residues. Germline CDR1 SGDLS, CDR2 YYNGEE. V was shortened by 4 bases and J by 3 bases, with 16 bases between the two germline ends. The CDR3 DNA sequence: TGTGCCAGCAGCTCCTCCGGGATAGCCTACACTGAAGCTTTCTTT. Protein product: CASSSSGIAYTEAFF.

The chain combines TRBV4-1 with TRBJ1-2; no clear D. With 1 base removed from V and 0 bases from J, the gap between germline ends came to 9 bases. Looked up from germline, CDR1 is MGHRA and CDR2 is YSYEKL. The CDR3 consists of 15 residues. CDR3 nucleotides: TGCGCCAGCAGCCAAGCGACGGGAGCTAACTATGGCTACACCTTC. The encoded protein is CASSQATGANYGYTF.

The rearrangement uses TRBV2 and TRBJ1-1; no reliable D call. Trimming removed 8 bases at V and 0 bases at J, with 13 bases between. Looked up from germline, CDR1 is SNHLY and CDR2 is FYNNEI. The CDR3 consists of 14 residues. The DNA of the CDR3 is TGTGCCAGCTCCCCCAGGTTAGTGAACACTGAAGCTTTCTTT. This gives the protein CASSPRLVNTEAFF. The full variable domain, rest sourced from reference TRBV2 and TRBJ1-1, is EPEVTQTPSHQVTQMGQEVILRCVPISNHLYFYWYRQILGQKVEFLVSFYNNEISEKSEIFDDQFSVERPDGSNFTLKIRSTKLEDSAMYFCASSPRLVNTEAFFGQGTRLTVV.

This clone has just a few counts. The chain carries TRBV18 and TRBJ1-2, with TRBD1 matching over 8 bases. Germline V gene sequence: CDR1 KGHSH, CDR2 LQKENI. CDR3 length equals 14 residues. The J segment lost 6 bases and the V segment lost 5 bases, leaving 8 bases of the junction unmatched. The CDR3 DNA is TGTGCCAGCTCAGGACAGGGAGCTTCCGATGGCTACACCTTC. Residues: CASSGQGASDGYTF.

The chain employs TRBV7-9 and TRBJ1-2; perhaps TRBD1 as D (6 bases). Germline loops: CDR1 SEHNR, CDR2 FQNEAQ (reference sequence). The CDR3 has 14 residues. Between the trimmed V and J ends, which lost 5 bases and 2 bases, there was a span of 12 bases. The CDR3 loop is CASSPHRGNYGYTF. The CDR3 region has the DNA TGTGCCAGCAGCCCACATAGGGGGAACTATGGCTACACCTTC.

This clone is a singleton in its sample. J is TRBJ2-2 and V is TRBV7-9; D not certain. V was trimmed by 1 base and J by 7 bases, leaving 13 bases between them. This CDR3 has 15 amino acids. CDR1 and CDR2 from the germline V gene are SEHNR and FQNEAQ (reference sequence). The CDR3 loop reads CASSLVTVTFGELFF. In nucleotides, the CDR3 is TGTGCCAGCAGCTTAGTAACAGTTACCTTCGGGGAGCTGTTTTTT.

V gene TRBV29-1 combines with J gene TRBJ2-1; TRBD2 is a possible D gene (6 bases). The ends were cut back, 8 bases at V and 7 bases at J, with 12 bases in the middle. This CDR3 is 11 amino acids long. CDR1 and CDR2 from the germline V gene are SQVTM and ANQGSEA. The CDR3 sequence: CSLRSGNEQFF. Here the CDR3 DNA reads TGCAGCTTACGGAGCGGGAATGAGCAGTTCTTC.

The rearrangement uses TRBV27 and TRBJ2-2; TRBD1 agrees at 8 bases. This CDR3 has 16 residues. V was pared by 0 bases and J by 5 bases, with 5 bases of the junction left unmatched. CDR1 MNHEY and CDR2 SMNVEV come from the germline V gene (reference sequence). The CDR3 loop is CASSLSPGGLTGELFF. As DNA, the CDR3 is TGTGCCAGCAGTTTATCGCCAGGGGGCTTAACCGGGGAGCTGTTTTTT.

The chain couples TRBV15 to TRBJ2-5; 7 bases are shared with TRBD1. J lost 3 bases, V lost 2 bases, and 0 bases had no gene match. This CDR3 region has 13 residues. The germline V gene has CDR1 LNHNV and CDR2 YYDKDF (reference sequence). Here the CDR3 DNA reads TGTGCCACCAGCAGACAGGGGGAAGAGACCCAGTACTTC. Protein product: CATSRQGEETQYF.

For this clone: The junction departs from germline at one end; a sequencing error may be responsible. The chain employs TRBV7-9 and TRBJ2-3, with 14 nucleotides matching TRBD2. The CDR3 contains 16 residues. Germline-derived CDR1 and CDR2 are SEHNR and FQNEAQ (reference sequence). CDR3 nucleotides: TGTTCCAGCAGCTCGGGACTAGCGGGGGGCACAGATACGCAGTATTTT. Its protein is CSSSSGLAGGTDTQYF.

This clone was picked up a small number of times. The V and J genes are TRBV25-1 and TRBJ2-7; 7 nucleotides agree with TRBD2. There are 14 residues in the CDR3. Germline CDR1 and CDR2: MGHDK and SYGVNS. Unmatched junction bases numbered 13, after V lost 8 bases and J lost 6 bases. The CDR3 sequence is CASWPGKGRGEQYF. The CDR3 nucleotides read TGTGCCAGCTGGCCCGGGAAGGGGAGGGGCGAGCAGTACTTC.

The genes are TRBV9 and TRBJ1-3, with D perhaps TRBD1 (5 bases). This CDR3 comprises 14 residues. The germline V gene encodes CDR1 SGDLS and CDR2 YYNGEE. Trimming stripped 3 bases from V and 3 bases from J, with 10 bases between. In DNA, the CDR3 is TGTGCCAGCAGCGAGGGACTTCTTGGAAACACCATATATTTT. This sequence encodes CASSEGLLGNTIYF.

This clone was picked up one time. This sequence joins TRBV7-6 and TRBJ2-5; 7 nucleotides line up with TRBD2. The junction had 2 bases not matched to a gene; V was cut back by 0 bases and J by 1 base. Germline CDR1 and CDR2: SGHVS and FNYEAQ. The CDR3 contains 15 residues. The CDR3 bases are TGTGCCAGCAGCTTAGCGCCTAGCGGCCAAGAGACCCAGTACTTC. Its protein product is CASSLAPSGQETQYF.

The J gene is TRBJ1-5, the V gene TRBV5-6, with 10 bases matching TRBD1. The CDR3 is made up of 14 amino acids. Germline V lookup: CDR1 SGHDT, CDR2 YYEEEE. Trimming removed 6 bases from V and 4 bases from J; junction bases left unmatched: 4. The CDR3 protein is CASTRTGGNQPQHF. DNA of the CDR3: TGTGCCAGCACTCGGACAGGGGGAAATCAGCCCCAGCATTTT.

The chain employs TRBV11-2 and TRBJ1-5, with 8 bases matching TRBD1. V shed 6 bases and J 4 bases; nucleotides not matched to a gene: 8. Looked up from germline, CDR1 is SGHAT and CDR2 is FQNNGV. The CDR3 is 15 amino acids. The CDR3 protein is CASRKTGTGNQPQHF. Written as DNA, the CDR3 is TGTGCCAGCAGGAAGACCGGGACAGGTAATCAGCCCCAGCATTTT.

J is TRBJ1-6 and V is TRBV27, with 10 bases lining up with TRBD1. The V and J ends lost 4 bases and 8 bases, in that order; junction bases with no gene match: 11. CDR3 length: 17 amino acids. Germline V CDR1 and CDR2: MNHEY, SMNVEV (reference sequence). The CDR3 region has the DNA TGTGCCAGCAGTTCTCTCGACAGGGGGCGGAGGGATTCACCCCTCCACTTT. Residues: CASSSLDRGRRDSPLHF.

This chain connects TRBV7-8 to TRBJ2-3; D perhaps matches TRBD2 (6 bases). The CDR3 loop spans 14 amino acids. The V and J ends lost 5 bases and 4 bases respectively, with 13 bases between them. CDR1 and CDR2 from the germline V gene are SGHVS and FQNEAQ. The CDR3 is CASSPRTIADTQYF. CDR3 coding DNA: TGTGCCAGCAGCCCACGGACTATCGCAGATACGCAGTATTTT.

The gene calls are TRBV15 and TRBJ2-7; TRBD1 might be the D (6 bases). Germline lookup yields CDR1 LNHNV and CDR2 YYDKDF (reference sequence). This CDR3 is 16 amino acids long. V shed 8 bases and J shed 3 bases, with 23 bases lying between them. DNA for the CDR3: TGTGCCACCTCGCCTCGGGACAATTCCCTCCACTACGAGCAGTACTTC. This sequence encodes CATSPRDNSLHYEQYF.

This clone was found once. The J gene is TRBJ2-7, the V gene TRBV7-2, with a tentative D call TRBD2 (5 bases). Germline CDR1 is SGHTA and CDR2 is FQGNSA. The CDR3 has 12 amino acids. V was pared by 4 bases and J by 5 bases, with 9 bases between. The DNA for the CDR3 is TGTGCCAGCAGCTCGAGGGTGCACGAGCAGTACTTC. It yields the protein CASSSRVHEQYF. Combining the CDR3 with reference TRBV7-2 and TRBJ2-7 gives the whole variable domain GAGVSQSPSNKVTEKGKDVELRCDPISGHTALYWYRQSLGQGLEFLIYFQGNSAPDKSGLPSDRFSAERTGGSVSTLTIQRTQQEDSAVYLCASSSRVHEQYFGPGTRLTVT.

Written as DNA, the CDR3 is TGTGCCAGCTCACCAGGCGGTGCAGGGGGGACCGGGGAGCTGTTTTTT. This codes for CASSPGGAGGTGELFF. V gene TRBV18 combines with J gene TRBJ2-2; TRBD1 is a possible D gene (7 bases). Trimming removed 2 bases from V and 5 bases from J, with 15 bases in between. Germline V gene sequence: CDR1 KGHSH, CDR2 LQKENI. The CDR3 sequence is 16 residues long.

The chain couples TRBV4-1 to TRBJ1-1; no clear D. V dropped 3 bases and J dropped 7 bases, with 15 bases sitting between them. There are 14 residues in the CDR3. Germline V gene lookup returns CDR1 MGHRA and CDR2 YSYEKL. CDR3 bases: TGCGCCAGCAGCCACTCCCTACCGAGGGTTGAAGCTTTCTTT. Translation gives CASSHSLPRVEAFF.

The chain joins TRBV9 to TRBJ2-3; no clear D gene. This CDR3 contains 12 residues. V dropped 0 bases and J dropped 4 bases, with 3 bases sitting between them. Germline CDR1 and CDR2: SGDLS and YYNGEE. This CDR3 is CASSVDSDTQYF. The CDR3 DNA reads TGTGCCAGCAGCGTAGACTCAGATACGCAGTATTTT.